The 27 T cell receptor beta chains reported below all come from one sample, sequenced in a study of blood T cells in healthy people across ages. Next came a second PCR, run for about 7 to 12 cycles, which used a sample-barcoded 5' primer along with a J-beta primer mix. TCRdb processed the 5' RACE reads anew with MiXCR; each CDR3 protein has one entry. This table holds around 870,000 distinct CDR3 sequences, under 30% found once. The specimen sequenced was blood. The receptors shown here come from a woman of 80 years or more in good health.

In its sample, this clonotype was seen many times. The chain joins TRBV7-2 to TRBJ2-6; D unclear. Germline lookup yields CDR1 SGHTA and CDR2 FQGNSA. The CDR3 has 16 residues. V was pared by 9 bases and J by 1 base, with 16 bases between. The DNA of the CDR3 is TGTGCCAGTCAGCTTAGATACGGGTCTGGGGCCAACGTCCTGACTTTC. This encodes CASQLRYGSGANVLTF.

The sample holds a few counts of this clonotype. A clone one base away is much larger, so this may be a read error. The V and J genes are TRBV6-5 and TRBJ1-2; 9 nucleotides align to TRBD1. Germline V gives CDR1 MNHEY, CDR2 SVGAGI. The CDR3 loop spans 14 amino acids. CDR3 sequence reads: CASRYSTGGYGYTF. DNA for the CDR3: TGTGCCAGCAGGTACTCGACAGGGGGCTATGGCTACACCTTC.

This clonotype has just a few counts. The rearrangement links TRBV9 to TRBJ2-3; D possibly corresponds to TRBD2 (7 bases). V lost 3 bases and J 5 bases, leaving 16 bases between the germline ends. Germline CDR1 reads SGDLS; CDR2 reads YYNGEE. The CDR3 is made up of 15 amino acids. The CDR3 nucleotides read TGTGCCAGCAGCGCTGGGGGGGGGGCAAAAGATACGCAGTATTTT. This gives the protein CASSAGGGAKDTQYF.

The gene calls are TRBV29-1 and TRBJ2-5; 7 nucleotides align to TRBD1. Germline assignment: CDR1 SQVTM and CDR2 ANQGSEA. V was pared by 4 bases and J by 0 bases, with 5 bases of the junction left unmatched. The CDR3 runs 14 residues. The CDR3 loop is CSVAVTGYQETQYF. The DNA for the CDR3 is TGCAGCGTTGCGGTGACAGGGTACCAAGAGACCCAGTACTTC.

This clonotype came up many times. This clone may be a read error of a much larger clone one base away. The chain couples TRBV12-3 or TRBV12-4 to TRBJ1-2; 7 nucleotides agree with TRBD1. CDR3 length: 13 amino acids. Trimming at V came to 5 bases and at J to 4 bases, leaving 4 bases not matched to a gene. CDR3 nucleotides: TGTGCCAGCAGTACCGGGACAGCCTATGGCTACACCTTC. Translating it yields CASSTGTAYGYTF.

This clonotype was observed many times. This chain uses TRBV6-5 with TRBJ2-1; TRBD1 matches at 8 bases. This CDR3 has 13 amino acids. The V gene end was trimmed by 6 bases and the J gene end by 6 bases; junction bases not matched to a gene: 4. Germline V gives CDR1 MNHEY, CDR2 SVGAGI. CDR3 in DNA: TGTGCCAGCAGGCGACAGGGGAGCAATGAGCAGTTCTTC. Translating gives CASRRQGSNEQFF.

This chain joins TRBV27 and TRBJ1-1; D not resolved. Germline CDR1 is MNHEY and CDR2 is SMNVEV (reference sequence). CDR3 length equals 15 residues. The germline V and J ends were trimmed by 5 bases and 0 bases, with 13 bases remaining between them. The CDR3 loop is CASSLKPQMNTEAFF. Written as DNA, the CDR3 is TGTGCCAGCAGTCTAAAGCCACAGATGAACACTGAAGCTTTCTTT.

Remarks on this clonotype: This may be a read error, as it is one base from a much larger clone. J is TRBJ1-2 and V is TRBV5-4; TRBD1 matches at 9 bases. Per the germline V gene, CDR1 is SGHNT and CDR2 is YYREEE (reference sequence). This CDR3 region has 15 residues. This CDR3 reads CAGSLAVTGGDGYTF. The CDR3 DNA sequence: TGTGCCGGCAGCTTGGCCGTGACAGGGGGAGATGGCTACACCTTC.

The V gene is TRBV6-6, the J gene TRBJ1-6; no firm D call. Germline values: CDR1 MNHNY, CDR2 SVGAGI (reference sequence). The CDR3 loop spans 13 amino acids. With 5 bases removed from V and 10 bases from J, the gap between germline ends came to 12 bases. CDR3 residues: CASSGSIRSPLHF. The CDR3 DNA reads as TGTGCCAGCAGTGGCAGTATAAGATCACCCCTCCACTTT.

V is TRBV20-1 and J is TRBJ1-1, with 8 bases aligning to TRBD1. Per germline, CDR1 DFQATT and CDR2 SNEGSKA (reference sequence). Unmatched junction bases numbered 10, after V lost 6 bases and J lost 1 base. This CDR3 spans 15 amino acids. This chain's CDR3 is CSAGMAGGANTEAFF. The CDR3 DNA reads TGCAGTGCCGGCATGGCAGGGGGCGCGAACACTGAAGCTTTCTTT.

Notes on this clonotype: Being one base from a much bigger clone, this may be a read error. The chain is built from TRBV14 and TRBJ2-7, with D perhaps TRBD1 (5 bases). The germline CDR1 and CDR2 sequences are SGHDN and FVKESK. CDR3 length: 14 amino acids. The CDR3 here is CASNQETRERGQYF. CDR3 DNA sequence: TGTGCCAGCAACCAAGAAACCAGGGAAAGGGGGCAGTACTTC.

As concerns this clonotype: A single base separates this from a much larger clone, so it may be a read error. V is TRBV7-9 and J is TRBJ2-3, with D uncertain. The CDR3 runs to 16 residues. Trimming removed 1 base at V and 4 bases at J, with 15 bases between. Germline CDR1 reads SEHNR; CDR2 reads FQNEAQ (reference sequence). The CDR3 loop reads CASSLERAGVSDTQYF. In DNA, the CDR3 is TGTGCCAGCAGCTTAGAACGAGCTGGGGTCTCAGATACGCAGTATTTT.

This clonotype occurred many times. The J gene is TRBJ2-3, the V gene TRBV5-1, with 11 positions matching TRBD1. Per germline, CDR1 SGHRS and CDR2 YFSETQ. This CDR3 is 15 amino acids long. V lost 0 bases to trimming and J lost 5 bases; unmatched junction nucleotides: 2. The CDR3 DNA follows: TGCGCCAGCAGCTTGGGGACAGGGGGCATAGATACGCAGTATTTT. This gives the protein CASSLGTGGIDTQYF.

This clonotype has ten or more counts. The chain combines TRBV20-1 with TRBJ2-7; possibly TRBD1 or TRBD2 for D (5 bases each). V was shortened by 4 bases and J by 3 bases, with 13 bases between the two germline ends. This CDR3 has 13 residues. Germline V gives CDR1 DFQATT, CDR2 SNEGSKA (reference sequence). The CDR3 bases are TGCAGTGCTACACCCGGGACCTTCTACGAGCAGTACTTC. This codes for CSATPGTFYEQYF.

Ten or more counts support this clonotype. The chain carries TRBV7-2 and TRBJ2-5; 12 bases align to TRBD2. The CDR3 covers 16 residues. The V gene end was trimmed by 4 bases and the J gene end by 3 bases; junction bases not matched to a gene: 6. Germline values: CDR1 SGHTA, CDR2 FQGNSA. As DNA, the CDR3 is TGTGCCAGCAGCTCTAGCGGGGGGGCCCGAAAAGAGACCCAGTACTTC. Amino acid sequence: CASSSSGGARKETQYF.

This clonotype was detected many times. The chain couples TRBV18 to TRBJ2-7; 8 positions match TRBD1. Trimming removed 2 bases from V and 5 bases from J; junction bases left unmatched: 5. The CDR3 sequence is 14 residues long. CDR1 and CDR2 (germline): KGHSH, LQKENI. The CDR3 DNA reads TGTGCCAGCTCACCAAGGACAGGGACCAACGAGCAGTACTTC. Encoded protein: CASSPRTGTNEQYF.

A word on this clonotype: This may arise from a read error, as a much more abundant clone is one base away. The V call is TRBV24-1, the J call TRBJ2-5; TRBD1 agrees at 10 bases. Near its end, the DNA agrees better with TRBJ2-1, so the J call may be wrong. From germline, CDR1 is KGHDR and CDR2 SFDVKD. This CDR3 is 17 amino acids long. Here the CDR3 reads CATSDYPGQGFQETQFF. CDR3 DNA: TGTGCCACCAGTGATTATCCGGGACAGGGGTTCCAAGAGACCCAGTTCTTC.

CDR3 coding DNA: TGTGCCAGCAGCTTGGGACTAGCTCAGAGCTCCTACGAGCAGTACTTC. Amino acids: CASSLGLAQSSYEQYF. This chain links TRBV5-6 with TRBJ2-7; 7 nucleotides align to TRBD2. Germline CDR1 SGHDT, CDR2 YYEEEE. The CDR3 has 16 amino acids. V dropped 0 bases and J dropped 0; count of bases not matched to a gene: 6.

V is TRBV7-2 and J is TRBJ2-5, with 10 bases fitting TRBD2. This CDR3 has 17 residues. In germline, CDR1 is SGHTA, CDR2 FQGNSA. With V trimmed by 0 bases and J by 11 bases, 15 bases remained unmatched. CDR3 sequence reads: CTSSLALAGALDNEQYF. DNA of the CDR3: TGTACCAGCAGCTTAGCTCTAGCGGGGGCCCTAGACAATGAGCAGTACTTC.

The chain uses TRBV4-2 and TRBJ2-5; 9 nucleotides match TRBD2. Germline loops: CDR1 LGHNA, CDR2 YNFKEQ. This CDR3 region has 15 residues. After removal of 7 bases from V and 5 bases from J, the junction contained 11 bases not matched to a gene. As DNA, the CDR3 is TGTGCCAGCAACCTCCGAGCGGGGGGAAAGGAGACCCAGTACTTC. Translated: CASNLRAGGKETQYF.

In regard to this clonotype: This may stem from a read error, because a much larger clone lies one nucleotide away. The V and J genes are TRBV15 and TRBJ2-1, with a possible D match to TRBD1 (5 bases). V was pared by 0 bases and J by 13 bases, with 16 bases between. The germline gives CDR1 LNHNV, CDR2 YYDKDF (reference sequence). The CDR3 is 14 amino acids. This chain's CDR3 is CATSRDKGQETQFF. CDR3 nucleotides: TGTGCCACCAGCAGAGACAAAGGACAAGAGACCCAGTTCTTC. Combining the CDR3 with reference TRBV15 and TRBJ2-1 gives the whole variable domain DAMVIQNPRYQVTQFGKPVTLSCSQTLNHNVMYWYQQKSSQAPKLLFHYYDKDFNNEADTPDNFQSRRPNTSFCFLDIRSPGLGDTAMYLCATSRDKGQETQFFGPGTRLTVL.

Many counts were recorded for this clonotype. At one of its ends the junction is not consistent with the germline gene, which may arise from a read error. This chain joins TRBV20-1 and TRBJ2-3; 11 bases are shared with TRBD2. The CDR3 loop spans 15 amino acids. The germline CDR1 and CDR2 sequences are DFQATT and SNEGSKA (reference sequence). The CDR3 reads CSASHTSGGTDTQYF. CDR3 DNA: TGCAGTGCTAGCCACACTAGCGGGGGCACAGATACACAGTATTTT.

This clonotype was detected many times. The chain couples TRBV6-2 or TRBV6-3 to TRBJ2-7, with D possibly matching TRBD2 (6 bases). Between the trimmed V and J ends, which lost 6 bases and 6 bases, there was a span of 18 bases. The CDR3 has 14 residues. Germline CDR1 is MNHEY and CDR2 is SVGEGT. CDR3 DNA: TGTGCCAGCAGCCTTACCGGGGGTCAAACCGAGCAGTACTTC. Translation gives CASSLTGGQTEQYF.

The chain recombines TRBV7-7 with TRBJ2-7; possibly TRBD2 for D (6 bases). The CDR3 extends over 15 amino acids. Germline V gene data show CDR1 as SSHAT and CDR2 as FNYEAQ (reference sequence). The ends were cut back, 1 base at V and 10 bases at J, with 20 bases in the middle. CDR3 coding DNA: TGTGCCAGCAGCTTAGGTAGCGGTCCGAAAGAGATCCAGTACTTC. It yields the protein CASSLGSGPKEIQYF. The entire variable domain, with the rest obtained from reference TRBV7-7 and TRBJ2-7, is as follows: GAGVSQSPRYKVTKRGQDVTLRCDPISSHATLYWYQQALGQGPEFLTYFNYEAQPDKSGLPSDRFSAERPEGSISTLTIQRTEQRDSAMYRCASSLGSGPKEIQYFGPGTRLTVT.

Note on this clonotype: This may arise from a read error, as a much more abundant clone is one base away. The chain links TRBV12-3 or TRBV12-4 to TRBJ2-3; tentatively, D is TRBD1 or TRBD2 (5 bases each). The CDR3 consists of 16 residues. The ends were cut back, 6 bases at V and 6 bases at J, with 22 bases in the middle. The CDR3 DNA sequence: TGTGCCAGCAGAGGGACCCGGGGTCTCGACGGGGATACGCAGTATTTT. It codes for CASRGTRGLDGDTQYF.

Remarks on this clonotype: Possible read error: a much larger clone is one base away. The chain carries TRBV12-3 or TRBV12-4 and TRBJ2-5; D may match TRBD1 or TRBD2 (5 bases each). The CDR3 length is 16 residues. With 5 bases removed from V and 6 bases from J, the gap between germline ends came to 22 bases. The CDR3 sequence is CASSNRPGPGWQTQYF. The DNA for the CDR3 is TGTGCCAGCAGTAATCGGCCGGGACCGGGCTGGCAGACCCAGTACTTC.

The chain employs TRBV20-1 and TRBJ2-4, with D tentatively TRBD1 or TRBD2 (6 bases each). The CDR3 has 13 residues. Germline loops: CDR1 DFQATT, CDR2 SNEGSKA (reference sequence). Trimming pared 1 base from V and 10 bases from J, leaving 14 bases between. The CDR3 region is CSARGAVGGIQYF. CDR3 coding DNA: TGCAGTGCTAGAGGGGCGGTAGGGGGGATTCAGTACTTC.